A selection of T cell receptor beta chains follows, all from one sample in a study of blood T cells in healthy people across ages. Each CDR3 protein gets one entry after TCRdb re-called the 5' RACE reads with MiXCR. The repertoire includes hundreds of thousands of distinct CDR3 sequences, 40% to 50% of them detected once, and around 21% sits in the top ten. Sequenced: blood. The receptors derive from a man in his 60s in good health. The CDR3 runs from the conserved cysteine through the conserved F or W. D genes are given only for firm matches. Not every row has a clone size; where given, it reads once, few, many or a size class.

v_gene: TRBV10-3; abundance: .; j_gene: TRBJ1-1; d_gene: .; CDR3aa: CAISESNRATEAFF; CDR3nt: TGTGCCATCAGTGAATCTAACAGGGCCACTGAAGCTTTCTTT
v_gene: TRBV12-3/TRBV12-4; abundance: .; j_gene: TRBJ2-3; d_gene: .; CDR3aa: CASSSAASTDTQYF; CDR3nt: TGTGCCAGCAGTTCAGCGGCTAGCACAGATACGCAGTATTTT
v_gene: TRBV4-1; abundance: few; j_gene: TRBJ2-6; d_gene: .; CDR3aa: CASSQQRAGGVSGANVLTF; CDR3nt: TGCGCCAGCAGCCAGCAGCGGGCAGGGGGGGTCTCTGGGGCCAACGTCCTGACTTTC
v_gene: TRBV7-2; abundance: medium-sized; j_gene: TRBJ2-7; d_gene: TRBD1; CDR3aa: CASSEGQGISYEQYF; CDR3nt: TGTGCCAGCAGCGAGGGACAGGGGATCTCCTACGAGCAGTACTTC
v_gene: TRBV12-3/TRBV12-4; abundance: .; j_gene: TRBJ2-3; d_gene: TRBD2; CDR3aa: CASSLLAGGGRQYF; CDR3nt: TGTGCCAGCAGTCTACTAGCGGGGGGCGGGAGGCAGTATTTT
v_gene: TRBV27; abundance: few; j_gene: TRBJ2-1; d_gene: TRBD1; CDR3aa: CASRPTGIHEQFF; CDR3nt: TGTGCCAGCAGGCCGACAGGGATTCATGAGCAGTTCTTC
v_gene: TRBV12-3/TRBV12-4; abundance: few; j_gene: TRBJ2-4; d_gene: .; CDR3aa: CASSFGNDSGEQYF; CDR3nt: TGTGCCAGCAGTTTTGGTAACGATTCGGGTGAGCAGTACTTC
v_gene: TRBV7-9; abundance: .; j_gene: TRBJ2-3; d_gene: .; CDR3aa: CASSFFRQASADTQYF; CDR3nt: TGTGCTAGCAGCTTTTTTCGACAGGCTAGCGCAGATACGCAGTATTTT
v_gene: TRBV28; abundance: .; j_gene: TRBJ1-5; d_gene: .; CDR3aa: CASSIQGLGQPQHF; CDR3nt: TGTGCCAGCAGTATACAGGGTCTGGGTCAGCCCCAGCATTTT
v_gene: TRBV3-1; abundance: .; j_gene: TRBJ1-4; d_gene: TRBD1; CDR3aa: CASSPTTGGGWEKLFF; CDR3nt: TGTGCCAGCAGCCCGACAACAGGGGGCGGTTGGGAAAAACTGTTTTTT
v_gene: TRBV12-3/TRBV12-4; abundance: few; j_gene: TRBJ2-7; d_gene: TRBD1; CDR3aa: CASRPGQGVSYEQYF; CDR3nt: TGTGCCAGCAGGCCGGGACAGGGGGTCTCCTACGAGCAGTACTTC
v_gene: TRBV7-3; abundance: .; j_gene: TRBJ2-3; d_gene: TRBD1; CDR3aa: CASSLSHGQGEDTQYF; CDR3nt: TGTGCCAGCAGCTTATCCCACGGACAGGGTGAAGATACGCAGTATTTT
v_gene: TRBV18; abundance: .; j_gene: TRBJ2-5; d_gene: TRBD1; CDR3aa: CASSPGDRAQYF; CDR3nt: TGTGCCAGCTCACCGGGGGACAGGGCCCAGTACTTC
v_gene: TRBV12-3/TRBV12-4; abundance: few; j_gene: TRBJ2-7; d_gene: .; CDR3aa: CASSLGGTTYEQYF; CDR3nt: TGTGCCAGCAGTTTAGGGGGGACAACCTACGAGCAGTACTTC
v_gene: TRBV4-3; abundance: many; j_gene: TRBJ2-7; d_gene: .; CDR3aa: CASSQDASYEQYF; CDR3nt: TGCGCCAGCAGCCAAGACGCTTCCTACGAGCAGTACTTC
v_gene: TRBV20-1; abundance: .; j_gene: TRBJ1-5; d_gene: .; CDR3aa: CSAPQGNQPQHF; CDR3nt: TGCAGTGCTCCCCAGGGGAATCAGCCCCAGCATTTT
v_gene: TRBV12-3/TRBV12-4; abundance: .; j_gene: TRBJ1-2; d_gene: .; CDR3aa: CASSYQGGGPHYGYTF; CDR3nt: TGTGCCAGCAGTTATCAGGGTGGGGGCCCGCACTATGGCTACACCTTC
v_gene: TRBV6-2/TRBV6-3; abundance: once; j_gene: TRBJ2-7; d_gene: .; CDR3aa: CASRASRRNLYEQYF; CDR3nt: TGTGCCAGCAGGGCGTCAAGAAGAAACCTTTACGAGCAGTACTTC
v_gene: TRBV7-2; abundance: .; j_gene: TRBJ1-5; d_gene: .; CDR3aa: CASSLRGGGQPQHF; CDR3nt: TGTGCCAGCAGCTTACGGGGGGGAGGTCAGCCCCAGCATTTT
v_gene: TRBV4-1; abundance: .; j_gene: TRBJ1-5; d_gene: TRBD1; CDR3aa: CASSQDPDRGDTQPQHF; CDR3nt: TGCGCCAGCAGCCAAGATCCAGACAGGGGGGACACTCAGCCCCAGCATTTT
v_gene: TRBV10-3; abundance: few; j_gene: TRBJ1-2; d_gene: TRBD1; CDR3aa: CAIRGQGDANYGYTF; CDR3nt: TGTGCCATCAGGGGACAGGGAGATGCTAACTATGGCTACACCTTC
v_gene: TRBV3-1; abundance: .; j_gene: TRBJ2-5; d_gene: TRBD2; CDR3aa: CASSQELAGLQETQYF; CDR3nt: TGTGCCAGCAGCCAAGAACTGGCGGGACTACAAGAGACCCAGTACTTC
v_gene: TRBV6-6; abundance: .; j_gene: TRBJ1-4; d_gene: TRBD1; CDR3aa: CASRWTGAFNEKLFF; CDR3nt: TGTGCCAGCAGGTGGACAGGCGCCTTTAATGAAAAACTGTTTTTT
v_gene: TRBV15; abundance: .; j_gene: TRBJ2-5; d_gene: TRBD1; CDR3aa: CATSRRKGSGGQETQYF; CDR3nt: TGTGCCACCAGCAGAAGAAAGGGGTCAGGGGGTCAAGAGACCCAGTACTTC
v_gene: TRBV24-1; abundance: .; j_gene: TRBJ2-5; d_gene: TRBD1; CDR3aa: CATSDKGQGWETQYF; CDR3nt: TGTGCCACCAGTGATAAGGGACAGGGATGGGAGACCCAGTACTTC
v_gene: TRBV6-5; abundance: .; j_gene: TRBJ1-1; d_gene: .; CDR3aa: CASISSSLGGAEAFF; CDR3nt: TGTGCCAGCATCTCCTCGTCGCTTGGAGGGGCTGAAGCTTTCTTT
v_gene: TRBV10-3; abundance: few; j_gene: TRBJ2-5; d_gene: TRBD1; CDR3aa: CAIPGRQGIVRETQYF; CDR3nt: TGTGCCATCCCCGGCCGACAGGGGATAGTAAGGGAGACCCAGTACTTC
v_gene: TRBV7-8; abundance: few; j_gene: TRBJ2-2; d_gene: .; CDR3aa: CASSGLGELFF; CDR3nt: TGTGCCAGCAGCGGGTTAGGGGAGCTGTTTTTT
v_gene: TRBV5-5; abundance: few; j_gene: TRBJ2-3; d_gene: .; CDR3aa: CASIERWGADTQYF; CDR3nt: TGTGCCAGCATCGAACGGTGGGGGGCAGATACGCAGTATTTT
v_gene: TRBV5-6; abundance: .; j_gene: TRBJ2-4; d_gene: .; CDR3aa: CASSLTYTEGKNIQYF; CDR3nt: TGTGCCAGCAGCTTGACGTACACAGAGGGCAAAAACATTCAGTACTTC
v_gene: TRBV20-1; abundance: .; j_gene: TRBJ1-5; d_gene: .; CDR3aa: CSAAPTGSNQPQHF; CDR3nt: TGCAGTGCTGCCCCTACAGGGAGCAATCAGCCCCAGCATTTT
v_gene: TRBV9; abundance: few; j_gene: TRBJ2-7; d_gene: TRBD1; CDR3aa: CASSVGTGGAYEQYF; CDR3nt: TGTGCCAGCAGCGTTGGGACAGGGGGCGCCTACGAGCAGTACTTC
v_gene: TRBV20-1; abundance: few; j_gene: TRBJ1-5; d_gene: TRBD1; CDR3aa: CSARGDRQQPQHF; CDR3nt: TGCAGTGCTAGGGGGGACAGGCAACAGCCCCAGCATTTT
v_gene: TRBV27; abundance: many; j_gene: TRBJ1-2; d_gene: TRBD1; CDR3aa: CASSLSWTGEYGYTF; CDR3nt: TGTGCCAGCAGTTTATCGTGGACAGGGGAGTATGGCTACACCTTC
v_gene: TRBV7-7; abundance: .; j_gene: TRBJ2-5; d_gene: TRBD1; CDR3aa: CASSSGQGVTQYF; CDR3nt: TGTGCCAGCAGCTCCGGACAGGGTGTGACCCAGTACTTC
v_gene: TRBV7-3; abundance: few; j_gene: TRBJ2-5; d_gene: .; CDR3aa: CASSERKQETQYF; CDR3nt: TGTGCCAGCAGCGAACGGAAGCAAGAGACCCAGTACTTC
v_gene: TRBV11-2; abundance: .; j_gene: TRBJ2-3; d_gene: .; CDR3aa: CASSPNRGGSTDTQYF; CDR3nt: TGTGCCAGCAGCCCGAATAGGGGGGGCAGCACAGATACGCAGTATTTT
v_gene: TRBV29-1; abundance: few; j_gene: TRBJ1-2; d_gene: TRBD1; CDR3aa: CSALGQGDNGYTF; CDR3nt: TGCAGCGCCCTGGGACAGGGTGATAATGGCTACACCTTC
v_gene: TRBV6-9; abundance: .; j_gene: TRBJ1-6; d_gene: .; CDR3aa: CASRQGYNSPLHF; CDR3nt: TGTGCCAGCAGACAGGGTTATAATTCACCCCTCCACTTT
v_gene: TRBV9; abundance: .; j_gene: TRBJ2-5; d_gene: TRBD2; CDR3aa: CASSPGGARGQETQYF; CDR3nt: TGTGCCAGCAGTCCGGGAGGGGCTAGGGGCCAAGAGACCCAGTACTTC
v_gene: TRBV7-9; abundance: few; j_gene: TRBJ2-1; d_gene: TRBD2; CDR3aa: CASSTLAGVGNEQFF; CDR3nt: TGTGCCAGCAGCACCTTAGCGGGGGTAGGCAATGAGCAGTTCTTC
v_gene: TRBV20-1; abundance: few; j_gene: TRBJ1-1; d_gene: TRBD1; CDR3aa: CSAQPGSTGGNTEAFF; CDR3nt: TGCAGTGCTCAACCGGGGTCCACAGGGGGGAACACTGAAGCTTTCTTT
v_gene: TRBV3-1; abundance: .; j_gene: TRBJ2-5; d_gene: .; CDR3aa: CASSQGRAHETQYF; CDR3nt: TGTGCCAGCAGCCAAGGTCGGGCTCACGAGACCCAGTACTTC
v_gene: TRBV20-1; abundance: few; j_gene: TRBJ2-1; d_gene: TRBD2; CDR3aa: CSARPGSGDYNEQFF; CDR3nt: TGCAGTGCTAGGCCAGGGAGCGGGGACTACAATGAGCAGTTCTTC
v_gene: TRBV12-3/TRBV12-4; abundance: .; j_gene: TRBJ2-4; d_gene: .; CDR3aa: CASSSRGGLVDIQYF; CDR3nt: TGTGCCAGCAGCTCCCGTGGGGGGCTAGTGGACATTCAGTACTTC
v_gene: TRBV7-3; abundance: once; j_gene: TRBJ2-5; d_gene: .; CDR3aa: CASSSDPGPQETQYF; CDR3nt: TGTGCCAGCAGCTCCGACCCGGGGCCACAAGAGACCCAGTACTTC
v_gene: TRBV7-9; abundance: few; j_gene: TRBJ2-5; d_gene: .; CDR3aa: CASGILEKQETQYF; CDR3nt: TGTGCCAGCGGAATACTAGAGAAGCAAGAGACCCAGTACTTC
v_gene: TRBV7-2; abundance: .; j_gene: TRBJ2-1; d_gene: TRBD2; CDR3aa: CASSGGLPAEEQFF; CDR3nt: TGTGCCAGCAGCGGGGGACTACCCGCGGAGGAGCAGTTCTTC
v_gene: TRBV6-5; abundance: .; j_gene: TRBJ2-2; d_gene: .; CDR3aa: CASSYSRSTGELFF; CDR3nt: TGTGCCAGCAGTTACTCGAGGAGCACCGGGGAGCTGTTTTTT
v_gene: TRBV20-1; abundance: .; j_gene: TRBJ2-1; d_gene: .; CDR3aa: CSAKSDNEQFF; CDR3nt: TGCAGTGCGAAAAGCGACAATGAGCAGTTCTTC
v_gene: TRBV6-2/TRBV6-3; abundance: .; j_gene: TRBJ2-5; d_gene: TRBD2; CDR3aa: CASRELAVTTQYF; CDR3nt: TGTGCCAGCAGAGAACTAGCGGTGACGACCCAGTACTTC
v_gene: TRBV20-1; abundance: few; j_gene: TRBJ2-7; d_gene: .; CDR3aa: CSARDRRRQVSYEQYF; CDR3nt: TGCAGTGCTAGAGATCGACGCAGACAGGTTTCCTACGAGCAGTACTTC
v_gene: TRBV27; abundance: .; j_gene: TRBJ2-7; d_gene: .; CDR3aa: CASSLRRTAVPYEQYF; CDR3nt: TGTGCCAGCAGTTTAAGGAGGACAGCCGTCCCCTACGAGCAGTACTTC
v_gene: TRBV7-9; abundance: few; j_gene: TRBJ2-1; d_gene: .; CDR3aa: CASSLEHSSYNEQFF; CDR3nt: TGTGCCAGCAGCTTAGAGCACAGTTCCTACAATGAGCAGTTCTTC